This note documents a single T cell receptor (beta chain) sequence. Its antigen is not known. The entry originates in a study of response to subunit inactivated influenza vaccine. Notes on the study in general: Each seasonal influenza vaccination recruits few new T cells, the authors suggested.

The germline gives CDR1 SGHAT, CDR2 FQNNGV. The J segment lost 0 bases and the V segment lost 2 bases, leaving 13 bases of the junction unmatched. This CDR3 has 20 residues. TCRdb recomputed calls from the RT-PCR reads with MiXCR, one row per CDR3 protein. Here the sample spans over 300,000 distinct CDR3 sequences, just over 20% being singletons. This chain links TRBV11-2 with TRBJ1-6, with TRBD1 matching over 7 bases. This TCR derives from a man between 50 and 69 years old who received an inactivated influenza vaccine. This sample comprised PBMCs from blood, obtained 21 months after vaccination. The CDR3 nucleotides are TGTGCCAGCAGCTTAAAGGGACAGAAGGGCTTTAGCTCCTATAATTCACCCCTCCACTTT. Encoded protein: CASSLKGQKGFSSYNSPLHF.